This T cell receptor (beta chain) originates from a study of shared clonotypes between healthy human individuals. Findings and limits, study-wide: Donor clonotype sharing was expected to depend on sequencing depth.

V lost 3 bases to trimming and J lost 0 bases, with 11 bases between them. Germline CDR1 is SEHNR and CDR2 is FQNEAQ (reference sequence). The CDR3 loop spans 16 amino acids. It was 200 to 250 ng DNA, 25,000 to 35,000 T cell genomes, that sorted-subset replicate PCRs used. Sequencing used immunoSEQ multiplex PCR; TCRdb keeps in-frame clones, though not all of them. The data hold 980,000 or so clones, with 76% observed a single time. Of note for this clone: The antigen is undetermined.

Sequences were obtained from memory CD4+ T cells sorted from blood. Subset of the sample: CD45RA-negative fraction. The source of this sequence is a man aged 18-30 years in good health. V and J are TRBV7-9 and TRBJ1-4; D unclear. CDR3 nucleotide sequence: TGTGCCAGCAGCTTGTACTCAGGACCAACTAATGAAAAACTGTTTTTT. This gives the protein CASSLYSGPTNEKLFF.